The 24 T cell receptor beta chains below all came from one sample that was sequenced in a study of blood T cell repertoires in COVID-19. The data were produced by immunoSEQ multiplex PCR, yet TCRdb's version contains in-frame clones alone and is incomplete. Of around 310,000 clones detected, about 91% appear once; the ten largest clones hold approximately 12%. Sequenced sample: peripheral blood. These receptors were obtained from a woman aged 55-75 years with acute or convalescent COVID-19.

This clone has only a few counts. The gene calls are TRBV5-1 and TRBJ2-2, with TRBD2 matching 8 bases. CDR1 and CDR2 from the germline V gene are SGHRS and YFSETQ. V lost 4 bases and J lost 1; bases outside the gene matches: 9. The CDR3 totals 17 residues. In nucleotides, the CDR3 is TGCGCCAGCAGCCTCGTACGAGCGGGGGAGAACACCGGGGAGCTGTTTTTT. Translated: CASSLVRAGENTGELFF.

This sequence joins TRBV4-2 and TRBJ1-1; TRBD1 matches at 7 bases. V was pared by 4 bases and J by 2 bases, with 16 bases of the junction left unmatched. This CDR3 has 18 residues. In germline, CDR1 is LGHNA, CDR2 YNFKEQ. CDR3 in amino acids: CASSRGGGGPGINTEAFF. DNA for the CDR3: TGTGCCAGCAGCCGAGGGGGCGGGGGGCCCGGAATAAACACTGAAGCTTTCTTT.

This sequence joins TRBV11-2 and TRBJ2-7; the D is unclear. CDR3 length equals 12 residues. The ends were cut back, 9 bases at V and 0 bases at J, with 9 bases in the middle. The germline V gene has CDR1 SGHAT and CDR2 FQNNGV. CDR3 DNA sequence: TGTGCCAGTCGCAAGAGCTCCTACGAGCAGTACTTC. Residues: CASRKSSYEQYF.

This clone was detected only once. J is TRBJ2-7 and V is TRBV27; TRBD2 is a possible D gene (5 bases). V was cut by 1 base and J by 3 bases, with 7 bases left in between. Germline CDR1 and CDR2: MNHEY and SMNVEV (reference sequence). The CDR3 extends over 13 amino acids. DNA of the CDR3: TGTGCCAGCAGTTTATTCCGGGACTACGAGCAGTACTTC. Translating gives CASSLFRDYEQYF.

The table lists this clone with a few counts. The rearrangement links TRBV9 to TRBJ2-3, with 7 nucleotides matching TRBD2. This CDR3 has 15 residues. Per the germline V gene, CDR1 is SGDLS and CDR2 is YYNGEE. With 4 bases clipped from V and 0 bases from J, the junction kept 5 bases outside the gene matches. CDR3 sequence reads: CASSLGLLSTDTQYF. CDR3 nucleotide sequence: TGTGCCAGCAGCTTGGGACTACTTAGCACAGATACGCAGTATTTT.

The chain uses TRBV7-3 and TRBJ1-1, with 9 bases fitting TRBD1. The CDR3 loop spans 15 amino acids. Germline V gives CDR1 SGHTA, CDR2 FQGTGA. V dropped 2 bases and J dropped 11; count of bases not matched to a gene: 12. The CDR3 here is CASSLSSDRGDRAFF. The CDR3 DNA reads TGTGCCAGCAGCTTATCCTCGGACAGGGGAGATCGGGCTTTCTTT.

The V and J genes are TRBV6-5 and TRBJ1-5, with D possibly being TRBD1 (5 bases). Trimming removed 6 bases at V and 4 bases at J, with 10 bases between. This CDR3 is built from 13 residues. Per the germline V gene, CDR1 is MNHEY and CDR2 is SVGAGI. The CDR3 DNA sequence: TGTGCCAGCAGGTCCTCAGGGAATCAGCCCCAGCATTTT. Translation: CASRSSGNQPQHF.

The rearrangement links TRBV5-6 to TRBJ1-1; D not resolved. V gave up 5 bases and J gave up 5 bases, with 7 bases separating them. CDR1 and CDR2 from the germline V gene are SGHDT and YYEEEE. CDR3 length: 11 residues. The CDR3 sequence: CASSQKTEAFF. The CDR3, as DNA: TGTGCCAGCAGTCAGAAGACTGAAGCTTTCTTT.

The rearrangement links TRBV4-2 to TRBJ1-5; 7 nucleotides align to TRBD1. Germline V gene data show CDR1 as LGHNA and CDR2 as YNFKEQ. Trimming cost V 0 bases and J 0 bases; bases outside gene matches: 5. This CDR3 has 17 amino acids. The CDR3 DNA sequence: TGTGCCAGCAGCCAAGATAGGACAGGTTATAGCAATCAGCCCCAGCATTTT. It encodes CASSQDRTGYSNQPQHF.

This clone was observed a handful of times. This chain joins TRBV28 and TRBJ1-2; D gene uncertain. With 5 bases removed from V and 8 bases from J, the gap between germline ends came to 21 bases. This CDR3 region has 15 residues. Germline CDR1 and CDR2: MDHEN and SYDVKM. CDR3 sequence: CASSLLVLKAGGYTF. CDR3 nucleotide sequence: TGTGCCAGCAGTCTTTTGGTGCTGAAAGCGGGGGGCTACACCTTC.

With respect to this clone: One junction end disagrees with the germline gene, perhaps due to a read error. The rearrangement uses TRBV9 and TRBJ2-1; 8 positions match TRBD2. The CDR3 consists of 15 residues. The germline CDR1 and CDR2 sequences are SGDLS and YYNGEE. The CDR3 here is CVSSTSGSGVDEQFF. DNA for the CDR3: TGTGTCAGCAGCACAAGCGGGAGCGGGGTGGATGAGCAGTTCTTC.

J is TRBJ2-7 and V is TRBV27; 7 nucleotides align to TRBD1. The V gene end was trimmed by 0 bases and the J gene end by 1 base; junction bases not matched to a gene: 3. The CDR3 has 15 residues. Germline-derived CDR1 and CDR2 are MNHEY and SMNVEV (reference sequence). CDR3 amino acids: CASSLSPTGSYEQYF. The DNA of the CDR3 is TGTGCCAGCAGTTTATCTCCGACAGGGTCCTACGAGCAGTACTTC.

The chain uses TRBV5-1 and TRBJ1-4, with D unresolved. V gave up 0 bases and J gave up 0 bases, with 6 bases separating them. Per germline, CDR1 SGHRS and CDR2 YFSETQ. This CDR3 contains 15 residues. CDR3 amino acids: CASSLDGATNEKLFF. The CDR3, as DNA: TGCGCCAGCAGCTTGGACGGAGCAACTAATGAAAAACTGTTTTTT.

The chain links TRBV12-3 or TRBV12-4 to TRBJ1-2, with D uncertain. CDR3 length: 13 residues. The germline V and J ends were trimmed by 3 bases and 2 bases, with 7 bases remaining between them. CDR3 amino acids: CASSFVRNYGYTF. For the CDR3, the DNA is TGTGCCAGCAGTTTCGTGCGAAACTATGGCTACACCTTC.

The chain is built from TRBV30 and TRBJ1-2, with TRBD1 as a possible D gene (5 bases). CDR3 length: 13 residues. Germline CDR1 is GTSNPN and CDR2 is SVGIG (reference sequence). Trimming took 0 bases from V and 8 from J, leaving 13 bases between them. The CDR3, as DNA: TGTGCCTGGAGTGTACTACAGGTGGGGGGCTACACCTTC. Translating gives CAWSVLQVGGYTF.

This chain uses TRBV6-4 with TRBJ2-3, with TRBD2 identical over 9 bases. CDR1 is MRHNA and CDR2 is SNTAGT in the germline V gene. The ends lost 4 bases at V and 2 bases at J; junction bases unmatched: 7. There are 16 residues in the CDR3. The CDR3 sequence: CASSARAGGLTDTQYF. CDR3 nucleotides: TGTGCCAGCAGTGCTCGAGCGGGGGGCCTCACAGATACGCAGTATTTT.

This rearrangement joins TRBV5-8 to TRBJ2-1, with unresolved D. V lost 0 bases, J lost 1 base, and 11 bases lay in between. This CDR3 has 16 amino acids. From germline, CDR1 is SGHTS and CDR2 YDEGEE. The CDR3 DNA is TGTGCCAGCAGCTTGGACCTAGACCAATCCTACAATGAGCAGTTCTTC. Translated: CASSLDLDQSYNEQFF.

The gene calls are TRBV18 and TRBJ2-5, with D possibly matching TRBD2 (5 bases). V was cut by 6 bases and J by 1 base, with 15 bases left in between. The CDR3 has 15 residues. Germline V CDR1 and CDR2: KGHSH, LQKENI. In DNA form, the CDR3 reads TGTGCCAGCTCGAGGGCGAGAGTCCTCCAAGAGACCCAGTACTTC. Its translation: CASSRARVLQETQYF.

CDR3 coding DNA: TGTGCCAGCAGTACGGACTACTACTACAATGAGCAGTTCTTC. Encoded protein: CASSTDYYYNEQFF. The rearrangement links TRBV7-2 to TRBJ2-1, with D maybe TRBD2 (6 bases). Germline assignment: CDR1 SGHTA and CDR2 FQGNSA. Trimming left V 6 bases short and J 3 bases short, with 12 bases between. The CDR3 has 14 amino acids.

This clone has just a few counts. The chain combines TRBV10-3 with TRBJ1-1; D gene uncertain. The germline CDR1 and CDR2 sequences are ENHRY and SYGVKD. The CDR3 is 14 amino acids. Trimming pared 0 bases from V and 6 bases from J, leaving 11 bases between. CDR3 DNA: TGTGCCATCAGTGAGTCAGGGCCCGGGGCTGAAGCTTTCTTT. Amino acids: CAISESGPGAEAFF.

This clone occurred once. V is TRBV27 and J is TRBJ2-6; 8 bases align to TRBD1. Germline CDR1 is MNHEY and CDR2 is SMNVEV (reference sequence). With V trimmed by 5 bases and J by 1 base, 10 bases remained unmatched. This CDR3 is built from 18 residues. The CDR3: CASSTPGTGKSGANVLTF. The CDR3 DNA reads TGTGCCAGCAGTACTCCGGGGACAGGAAAGTCTGGGGCCAACGTCCTGACTTTC.

This clone is a singleton in its sample. The chain recombines TRBV30 with TRBJ1-4; 7 bases align to TRBD1. The germline V gene has CDR1 GTSNPN and CDR2 SVGIG (reference sequence). The CDR3 is 14 amino acids. With V trimmed by 3 bases and J by 7 bases, 8 bases remained unmatched. CDR3 in amino acids: CAWRGEGGVEKLFF. The CDR3 DNA sequence: TGTGCCTGGAGGGGTGAAGGGGGCGTTGAAAAACTGTTTTTT.

The rearrangement links TRBV11-2 to TRBJ2-5; 9 bases fit TRBD1. The CDR3 sequence is 15 residues long. Germline CDR1 is SGHAT and CDR2 is FQNNGV. The J segment lost 4 bases and the V segment lost 6 bases, leaving 9 bases of the junction unmatched. CDR3: CASSRGQGNGETQYF. The CDR3 region has the DNA TGTGCCAGCAGTCGGGGACAGGGCAATGGAGAGACCCAGTACTTC.

The J gene is TRBJ2-7, the V gene TRBV18, with 8 bases fitting TRBD1. The V gene end was trimmed by 6 bases and the J gene end by 6 bases; junction bases not matched to a gene: 10. The CDR3 covers 14 residues. The germline V gene has CDR1 KGHSH and CDR2 LQKENI. The CDR3 sequence is CASSPLGTGGEQYF. The DNA for the CDR3 is TGTGCCAGCTCCCCCCTCGGGACAGGCGGCGAGCAGTACTTC.